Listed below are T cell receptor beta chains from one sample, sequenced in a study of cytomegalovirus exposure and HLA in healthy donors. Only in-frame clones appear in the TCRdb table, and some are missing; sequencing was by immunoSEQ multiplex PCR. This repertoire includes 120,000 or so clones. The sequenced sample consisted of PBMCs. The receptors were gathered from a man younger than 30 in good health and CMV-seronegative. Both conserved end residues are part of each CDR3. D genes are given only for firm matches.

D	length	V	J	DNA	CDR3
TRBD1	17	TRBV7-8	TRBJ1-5	TGTGCCAGCACCCCCCGCAAGAAGACAGGGGGCAATCAGCCCCAGCATTTT	CASTPRKKTGGNQPQHF
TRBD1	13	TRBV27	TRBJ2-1	TGTGCCAGCAGTCAGCAGGACAGGGCAGTCAAGTTCTTC	CASSQQDRAVKFF
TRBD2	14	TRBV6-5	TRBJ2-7	TGTGCCAGCAGTCCTAGCGGAAGCTCCTACGAGCAGTACTTC	CASSPSGSSYEQYF
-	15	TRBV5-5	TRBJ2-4	TGTGCCAGCAGCTTGGATGGTGGGGGCGGGAACATTCAGTACTTC	CASSLDGGGGNIQYF
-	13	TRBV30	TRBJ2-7	TGTGCCTGGAGTGTAAACAGGGTCTACGAGCAGTACTTC	CAWSVNRVYEQYF
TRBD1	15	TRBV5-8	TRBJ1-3	TGTGCCAGCAGCCGCCTACAGGGGACTGGAAACACCATATATTTT	CASSRLQGTGNTIYF
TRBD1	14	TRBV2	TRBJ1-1	TGTGCCAGCAGAGGGGACAGGGGGAACACTGAAGCTTTCTTT	CASRGDRGNTEAFF
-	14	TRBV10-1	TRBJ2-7	TGCGCCAGCAGTGAAAGGGGAACCTTCCACGAGCAGTACTTC	CASSERGTFHEQYF
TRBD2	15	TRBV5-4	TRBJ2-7	TGTGCCAGCAGCTTGGGACTAGCGGGCCTCTACGAGCAGTACTTC	CASSLGLAGLYEQYF
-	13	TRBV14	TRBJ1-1	TGTGCCAGCAGCCAATACGACAGGACTGAAGCTTTCTTT	CASSQYDRTEAFF
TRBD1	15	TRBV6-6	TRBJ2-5	TGTGCCAGCAGACCTGGGACAGGAGGTCGAGAGACCCAGTACTTC	CASRPGTGGRETQYF
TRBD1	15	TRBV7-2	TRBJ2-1	TGTGCCAGCAGCTTAACTGGGACAGGCTTGGGGGAGCAGTTCTTC	CASSLTGTGLGEQFF
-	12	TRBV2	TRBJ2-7	TGTGCCAGCAGTAGTGAACCGGGGGAGCAGTACTTC	CASSSEPGEQYF
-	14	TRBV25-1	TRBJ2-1	TGTGCCAGCCGAGGTTTGGGGGCTGACAATGAGCAGTTCTTC	CASRGLGADNEQFF
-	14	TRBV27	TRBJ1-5	TGTGCCAGCAGTTTGGGGGGATTCAATCAGCCCCAGCATTTT	CASSLGGFNQPQHF
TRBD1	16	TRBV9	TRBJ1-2	TGTGCCAGCAGCTTAGAGGGCCAGGGGGCTAACTATGGCTACACCTTC	CASSLEGQGANYGYTF
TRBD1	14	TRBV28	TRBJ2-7	TGTGCCAGCACCCAGAGGGGGCGCCCCTACGAGCAGTACTTC	CASTQRGRPYEQYF
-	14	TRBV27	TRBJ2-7	TGTGCCAGCAGTTTGGAGGGGTTCGGCTACGAGCAGTACTTC	CASSLEGFGYEQYF
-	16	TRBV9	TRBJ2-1	TGTGCCAGCAGCGTAGGAAGCCCAAGCTCCTACAATGAGCAGTTCTTC	CASSVGSPSSYNEQFF
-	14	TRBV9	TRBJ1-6	TGTGCCAGCAGCGTGTTGGGGGCGAATTCACCCCTCCACTTT	CASSVLGANSPLHF
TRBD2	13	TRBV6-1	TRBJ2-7	TGTGCCAGCAAGTGGGCAGGGAGGGAGGAGCAGTACTTC	CASKWAGREEQYF
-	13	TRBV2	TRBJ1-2	TGTGCCAGCAGTGGCCCCGGTTTGAATGGCTACACCTTC	CASSGPGLNGYTF
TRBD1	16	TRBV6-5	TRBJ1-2	TGTGCCAGCAGTTACTCTAAATCGACAGGGGACTATGGCTACACCTTC	CASSYSKSTGDYGYTF
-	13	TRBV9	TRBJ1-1	TGTGCCAGCAGCCTGGGACAGAACACTGAAGCTTTCTTT	CASSLGQNTEAFF
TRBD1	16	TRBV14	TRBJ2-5	TGTGCCAGCAGCCGGAGGACGGGACAGGGAGAAGAGACCCAGTACTTC	CASSRRTGQGEETQYF
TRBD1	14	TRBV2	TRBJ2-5	TGTGCCAGCAGTTCCGACAGGGGGAAAGAGACCCAGTACTTC	CASSSDRGKETQYF
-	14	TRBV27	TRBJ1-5	TGTGCCAGCAGTTTTGGGGGAGGAGGTCAGCCCCAGCATTTT	CASSFGGGGQPQHF
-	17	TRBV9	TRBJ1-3	TGTGCCAGCAGCGTAGAGGCAGGGCTAAGCTCTGGAAACACCATATATTTT	CASSVEAGLSSGNTIYF
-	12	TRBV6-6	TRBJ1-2	TGTGCCAGCACCAACCGACGGGATGGCTACACCTTC	CASTNRRDGYTF
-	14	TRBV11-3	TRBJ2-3	TGTGCCAGCAGCTTAACAGAGACCACAGATACGCAGTATTTT	CASSLTETTDTQYF
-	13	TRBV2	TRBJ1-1	TGTGCCAGCAGTGGGTACATCGACACTGAAGCTTTCTTT	CASSGYIDTEAFF
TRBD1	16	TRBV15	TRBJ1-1	TGTGCCACCAGCAGAGGGGACAGGGTACTTGACACTGAAGCTTTCTTT	CATSRGDRVLDTEAFF
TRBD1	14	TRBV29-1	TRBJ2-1	TGCAGCGTTGCGGGACAGGGGGGCTACAATGAGCAGTTCTTC	CSVAGQGGYNEQFF
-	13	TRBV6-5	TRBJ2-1	TGTGCCAGCAGTTCCGTCGGCGGCGGTGAGCAGTTCTTC	CASSSVGGGEQFF
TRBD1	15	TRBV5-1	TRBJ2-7	TGCGCCAGCAGCTCAGGACAGGGCGCAGACTACGAGCAGTACTTC	CASSSGQGADYEQYF
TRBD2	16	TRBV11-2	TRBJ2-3	TGTGCCAGCAGTTCATGGGGGCGGGGGGAGACAGATACGCAGTATTTT	CASSSWGRGETDTQYF
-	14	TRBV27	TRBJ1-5	TGTGCCAGCAGAGGGGGACCGCGCAATCAGCCCCAGCATTTT	CASRGGPRNQPQHF
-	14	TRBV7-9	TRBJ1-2	TGTGCCAGCAGCCCTACAGAGCCTAACTATGGCTACACCTTC	CASSPTEPNYGYTF
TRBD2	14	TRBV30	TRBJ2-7	TGTGCCTGGAGTATGTCTAGCGGGGGTTACGAGCAGTACTTC	CAWSMSSGGYEQYF
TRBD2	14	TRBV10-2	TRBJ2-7	TGCGCCAGCAGTGACGCGCGGGGGACCTACGAGCAGTACTTC	CASSDARGTYEQYF
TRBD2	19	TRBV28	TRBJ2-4	TGTGCCAGCAGTTTAAGTTGGGCTAGCGGGAGGGCCGGGGGAAACATTCAGTACTTC	CASSLSWASGRAGGNIQYF
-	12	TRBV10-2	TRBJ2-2	TGCGCCAGCAGTGAGGAGACCGGGGAGCTGTTTTTT	CASSEETGELFF
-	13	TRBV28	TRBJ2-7	TGTGCCAGCAGTTTGGCCCCCACCTACGAGCAGTACTTC	CASSLAPTYEQYF
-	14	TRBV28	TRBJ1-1	TGTGCCAGCGTCCCCCCTGGGGCTAACACTGAAGCTTTCTTT	CASVPPGANTEAFF
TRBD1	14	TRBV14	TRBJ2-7	TGTGCCAGCAGCCAAGGACAGGGACCCTACGAGCAGTACTTC	CASSQGQGPYEQYF
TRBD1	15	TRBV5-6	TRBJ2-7	TGTGCCAGCAGCGTGGTGGGACAGGGAGGATACGAGCAGTACTTC	CASSVVGQGGYEQYF